The 12 T cell receptor beta chains presented below share a single source sample, sequenced in a study of preoperative IRX-2 immunotherapy in early breast cancer. Treatment specified: preoperative locoregional IRX-2 cytokine immunotherapy. The data were produced by immunoSEQ multiplex PCR, yet TCRdb's version contains in-frame clones alone and is incomplete. This sample yields 25,000 to 30,000 clones, of which about 79% are seen a single time; roughly 3.2% belongs to the top ten. Sample collection occurred from a patient treated with IRX-2 immunotherapy. The receptors here all came from a human donor with breast cancer.

CDR3 sequence reads: CASSASGGSGANVLTF. In DNA form, the CDR3 reads TGCGCCAGCTCAGCTTCGGGGGGCTCTGGGGCCAACGTCCTGACTTTC. The chain employs TRBV5-1 and TRBJ2-6; the match to TRBD2 covers 7 bases. This CDR3 is built from 16 residues. Losses at the gene ends were 7 bases for V and 0 bases for J; bases not matched to a gene: 7. CDR1 SGHRS and CDR2 YFSETQ come from the germline V gene.

This rearrangement joins TRBV15 to TRBJ2-5; 8 bases agree with TRBD2. The V gene's germline CDR1 is LNHNV and CDR2 YYDKDF (reference sequence). There are 15 residues in the CDR3. Losses at the gene ends were 7 bases for V and 3 bases for J; bases not matched to a gene: 10. This CDR3 is CATTPGLAGKETQYF. The CDR3 region has the DNA TGTGCCACCACCCCCGGCCTAGCGGGCAAAGAGACCCAGTACTTC.

This clone has only a few counts. The genes are TRBV11-3 and TRBJ1-3; D is undetermined. V dropped 1 base and J dropped 8 bases, with 15 bases sitting between them. Looked up from germline, CDR1 is SGHNT and CDR2 is YENEEA. The length of the CDR3 is 15 residues. The DNA for the CDR3 is TGTGCCAGCAGCTTAGTGTCGGCGGGAGGACACACCATATATTTT. Translating it yields CASSLVSAGGHTIYF.

This clone appeared a few times. The J gene is TRBJ1-2, the V gene TRBV11-3; TRBD1 matches 8 bases. Germline V gives CDR1 SGHNT, CDR2 YENEEA. This CDR3 has 14 amino acids. With 7 bases clipped from V and 4 bases from J, the junction kept 8 bases outside the gene matches. The CDR3 DNA is TGTGCCAGCAACCCACAGGGGGGTGGCTATGGCTACACCTTC. Its protein is CASNPQGGGYGYTF.

The chain combines TRBV5-1 with TRBJ2-7, with D possibly matching TRBD1 (6 bases). Per the germline V gene, CDR1 is SGHRS and CDR2 is YFSETQ. V lost 4 bases, J lost 9 bases, and 20 bases lay in between. CDR3 length: 14 residues. In DNA form, the CDR3 reads TGCGCCAGCAGCGCCGACGGGACATCCAGGACGCAGTACTTC. It is translated as CASSADGTSRTQYF.

This sequence joins TRBV11-3 and TRBJ2-7; 8 bases line up with TRBD2. The CDR3 loop spans 16 amino acids. Germline CDR1 reads SGHNT; CDR2 reads YENEEA. Trimming cost V 5 bases and J 0 bases; bases outside gene matches: 9. This chain's CDR3 is CASSLTGGTNSYEQYF. CDR3 nucleotides: TGTGCCAGCAGCCTCACGGGGGGGACTAACTCCTACGAGCAGTACTTC.

This clone showed up just a few times. The chain couples TRBV6-8 to TRBJ1-6; D unresolved. Between the trimmed V and J ends, which lost 2 bases and 7 bases, there was a span of 9 bases. Germline V lookup: CDR1 MNHGY, CDR2 SAAAGT. The CDR3 is 14 residues long. The chain's CDR3 is CASSYLGRNSPLHF. The CDR3 DNA follows: TGTGCCAGCAGTTACCTGGGTAGGAATTCACCCCTCCACTTT.

J is TRBJ2-1 and V is TRBV7-1; D is ambiguous. TRBV7-1 carries the ORF label, with uncertain function. V was trimmed by 4 bases and J by 1 base, leaving 17 bases between them. This CDR3 contains 17 residues. CDR3 coding DNA: TGTGCCAGCAGCTTCGGAAGGGTATACCGATCCTACAATGAGCAGTTCTTC. Protein: CASSFGRVYRSYNEQFF.

V and J are TRBV5-1 and TRBJ1-4; a possible D gene is TRBD1 (5 bases). The CDR3 consists of 15 residues. The germline V gene encodes CDR1 SGHRS and CDR2 YFSETQ. V was trimmed by 0 bases and J by 4 bases, leaving 10 bases between them. The CDR3 DNA reads TGCGCCAGCAGCTTGGCAGGGACTTTTAATGAAAAACTGTTTTTT. Amino acids: CASSLAGTFNEKLFF.

The V call is TRBV15, the J call TRBJ2-7; D unresolved. V was cut by 5 bases and J by 3 bases, with 14 bases left in between. This CDR3 region has 14 residues. Looked up from germline, CDR1 is LNHNV and CDR2 is YYDKDF (reference sequence). In nucleotides, the CDR3 is TGTGCCACCAGCCCTGGCTCTCCTAACTACGAGCAGTACTTC. Encoded protein: CATSPGSPNYEQYF.

The rearrangement joins TRBV19 to TRBJ2-4, with TRBD1 matching over 8 bases. Germline trimming cut 4 bases from V and 3 bases from J; bases unmatched to any gene: 8. The CDR3 totals 16 residues. The germline gives CDR1 LNHDA, CDR2 SQIVND (reference sequence). CDR3 DNA: TGTGCCAGTAGTAACGGCAGGGGGCTTTACAAAAACATTCAGTACTTC. Protein product: CASSNGRGLYKNIQYF.

The chain recombines TRBV19 with TRBJ1-1; the D gene is possibly TRBD1 (5 bases). This CDR3 comprises 13 residues. The germline CDR1 and CDR2 sequences are LNHDA and SQIVND (reference sequence). Trimming stripped 3 bases from V and 4 bases from J, with 9 bases between. The CDR3 sequence: CASSMMGGTEAFF. CDR3 bases: TGTGCCAGTAGTATGATGGGGGGCACTGAAGCTTTCTTT.